This T cell receptor beta chain was recorded in a study of identical twins. In the case of this clonotype: Its antigen is not known.

Findings and limits, study-wide: Out-of-frame beta chain sequences displayed weaker excess sharing between twins. Insertion counts were lower in abundant cord blood beta clonotypes, a trend that memory repertoires did not show.

TCRdb re-derived calls from the 5' RACE reads in MiXCR, one entry per CDR3 protein. Of around 490,000 distinct CDR3 sequences in the sample, roughly 15% were seen once. This CDR3 has 17 amino acids. The germline CDR1 and CDR2 sequences are SGHVS and FNYEAQ. With 1 base clipped from V and 6 bases from J, the junction kept 11 bases outside the gene matches. This sample also appeared in a second study, on yellow fever vaccine responses in identical twins.

The rearrangement joins TRBV7-6 to TRBJ2-2; TRBD1 aligns across 7 bases. The sequence was obtained from a woman aged 18-29 years in good health. The sequencing input was CD4+ T cells sorted from blood. Written as DNA, the CDR3 is TGTGCCAGCAGCTTAGGGGTTTCACAGGGGAGCCCCGGGGAGCTGTTTTTT. Protein: CASSLGVSQGSPGELFF.